This T cell receptor (beta chain) was profiled in a study of long-term antiretroviral therapy in people with HIV. Overall study findings and caveats: An increase in diversity followed ART, yet levels stayed below transplant donor controls.

Of note for this clone: Its target is not known.

An immunoSEQ assay, version v3.0, was performed at survey level. Some clones are missing from TCRdb's copy, which holds only in-frame ones; the method was immunoSEQ multiplex PCR. Among over 25,000 clones, approximately 96% were seen once, and the ten largest hold roughly 2.3%. CDR1 and CDR2 from the germline V gene are SEHNR and FQNEAQ (reference sequence). The CDR3 has 14 amino acids. V lost 11 bases, J lost 2 bases, and 19 bases lay in between. The chain recombines TRBV7-9 with TRBJ2-7; TRBD1 is a possible D gene (5 bases). The sequence was collected from a man between 25 and 39 years old with HIV. The source was unsorted PBMCs, collected about 6.6 years after starting antiretroviral therapy. The DNA of the CDR3 is TGTGCCTCCTCCTTCCAGGGCAGCCCCTACGAGCAGTACTTC. This encodes CASSFQGSPYEQYF.